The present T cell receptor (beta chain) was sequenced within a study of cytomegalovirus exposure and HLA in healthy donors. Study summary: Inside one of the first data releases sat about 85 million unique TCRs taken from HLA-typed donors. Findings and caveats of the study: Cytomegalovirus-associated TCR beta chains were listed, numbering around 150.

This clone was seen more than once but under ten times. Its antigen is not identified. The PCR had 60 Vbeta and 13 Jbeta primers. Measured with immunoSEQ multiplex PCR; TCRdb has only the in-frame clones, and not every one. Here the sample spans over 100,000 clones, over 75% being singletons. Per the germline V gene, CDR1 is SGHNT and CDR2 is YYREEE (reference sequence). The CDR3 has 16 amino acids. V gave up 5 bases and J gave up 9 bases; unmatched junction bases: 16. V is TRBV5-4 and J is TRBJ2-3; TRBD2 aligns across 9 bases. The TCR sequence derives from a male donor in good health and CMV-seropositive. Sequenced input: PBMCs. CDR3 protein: CASRDDLKISGRTQYF. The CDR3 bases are TGTGCCAGCAGGGACGACTTAAAAATTAGCGGGAGAACGCAGTATTTT.